The clone carrying this T cell receptor beta chain was picked up one time. Its cognate antigen is unknown. This CDR3 contains 15 residues. Trimming shortened V by 3 bases and J by 1 base, and 12 bases separated the two germline ends. CDR1 LNHNV and CDR2 YYDKDF come from the germline V gene (reference sequence). This record comes from a study of OX40 agonist ivuxolimab in advanced cancers. Overall study: Patients were dosed with the agonistic anti-OX40 (CD134) antibody ivuxolimab.

Produced via immunoSEQ multiplex PCR; TCRdb's table is partial and in-frame only. Here the sample spans fewer than 65,000 clones, approximately 80% being singletons. Study conclusions and caveats: The antigens recognized by the expanded peripheral T cells, that is their antigen specificity, were not determined. Among T cells, CD8+ cells averaged more expanded clones than CD4+ cells. Low normalized T-cell clonal expansion also characterized some of the nonresponders.

The V and J genes are TRBV15 and TRBJ1-1; D ambiguous. This TCR came from an adult with an advanced solid tumor such as melanoma, head and neck, liver or kidney cancer. This sample comprised CD4+ or CD8+ T cells sorted from blood, obtained in a trial of the OX40 agonist ivuxolimab. The CDR3 nucleotides are TGTGCCACCAGCAGGGGCCCCCCGCGGAACACTGAAGCTTTCTTT. Translation gives CATSRGPPRNTEAFF.